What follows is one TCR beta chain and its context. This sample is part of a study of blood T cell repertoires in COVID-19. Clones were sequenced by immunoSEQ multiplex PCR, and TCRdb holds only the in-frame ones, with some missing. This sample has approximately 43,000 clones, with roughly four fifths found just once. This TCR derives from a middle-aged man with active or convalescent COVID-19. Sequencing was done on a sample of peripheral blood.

CDR3 amino acids: CASSPVTGQNTEAFF. Written as DNA, the CDR3 is TGCGCCAGCAGCCCCGTGACAGGGCAGAACACTGAAGCTTTCTTT. The chain joins TRBV5-1 to TRBJ1-1; 7 nucleotides line up with TRBD1. The length of the CDR3 is 15 residues. Germline V lookup: CDR1 SGHRS, CDR2 YFSETQ. V trimming: 4 bases; J trimming: 1 base; junction bases outside the gene matches: 7.